A selection of T cell receptor beta chains follows, all from one sample in a study of blood T cell repertoires in COVID-19. Produced via immunoSEQ multiplex PCR; TCRdb's table is partial and in-frame only. The repertoire holds approximately 72,000 clones, with around 83% as singletons. Material for sequencing was peripheral blood. The receptors come from a woman older than 75 with active or convalescent COVID-19. Each CDR3 is given with its conserved first and last residue. D genes are given only for firm matches. For some rows the clone size is stated as once, few or many, or as a class when expanded; others skip it.

DNA | CDR3 | size | V | D | J
TGTGCCAGCAGCTTAACACAAGGGAGCTCCTATGGCTACACCTTC | CASSLTQGSSYGYTF | - | TRBV7-9 | - | TRBJ1-2
TGTGCCAGCAGCTTAACAGGGTCCTATAATTCACCCCTCCACTTT | CASSLTGSYNSPLHF | - | TRBV7-8 | - | TRBJ1-6
TGTGCCAGCACCTTAACCGCCGGACAGGAAAGATCACCCCTCCACTTT | CASTLTAGQERSPLHF | - | TRBV28 | TRBD1 | TRBJ1-6
TGTGCCAGCAGCGAACAAAGGAGCAATTCACCCCTCCACTTT | CASSEQRSNSPLHF | - | TRBV7-3 | - | TRBJ1-6
TGTGCCAGCAGTCGGACAGGTTGGGAGCCCCAGCATTTT | CASSRTGWEPQHF | - | TRBV28 | TRBD1 | TRBJ1-5
TGCGCCAGCAGCCAAGATCTACTACGGACAGGTCGGACCCTCGGCCTGACTTTC | CASSQDLLRTGRTLGLTF | once | TRBV4-3 | TRBD1 | TRBJ2-6
TGTGCCAGCAGCCAAGATCGAGAAGAGACCCAGTACTTC | CASSQDREETQYF | - | TRBV4-2 | - | TRBJ2-5
TGTGCCAGCAGCCAAGTGGGACTAGTGAATGAGCAGTTCTTC | CASSQVGLVNEQFF | - | TRBV3-1/TRBV3-2 | TRBD2 | TRBJ2-1
TGCAGCGTCCGCAGGGACTCCAACCAGCCCCAGCATTTT | CSVRRDSNQPQHF | - | TRBV29-1 | - | TRBJ1-5
TGTGCCAGCAGCTCCCGACTAGCGGGGGTGGCGCAGTATTTT | CASSSRLAGVAQYF | - | TRBV7-2 | TRBD2 | TRBJ2-3
TGTGCCAGCAGCCCCCTCCAGAGACATCGTGGCTACACCTTC | CASSPLQRHRGYTF | - | TRBV7-2 | - | TRBJ1-2
TGTGCCAGCAGCCACGGGACAGGGGCCGTTCAGCGGGACAATGAGCAGTTCTTC | CASSHGTGAVQRDNEQFF | few | TRBV2 | TRBD1 | TRBJ2-1
TGCGCCAGCAGCCAAGGTAGCGGGGGGGCCCAAGAGACCCAGTACTTC | CASSQGSGGAQETQYF | - | TRBV4-3 | TRBD2 | TRBJ2-5
TGTGCCAGCAGCTTAAGGGGGCTGTATAATTCACCCCTCCACTTT | CASSLRGLYNSPLHF | once | TRBV11-2 | TRBD1 | TRBJ1-6
TGTGCCAGCAGTTCCCAACAGGTTGGAAACACCATATATTTT | CASSSQQVGNTIYF | - | TRBV6-6 | - | TRBJ1-3
TGCAGCGCGGGAGCACAGGGGGGCAACTATGGCTACACCTTC | CSAGAQGGNYGYTF | - | TRBV29-1 | TRBD1 | TRBJ1-2
TGTGCCAGCACCGGGACTAGCTGGGAGACCCAGTACTTC | CASTGTSWETQYF | - | TRBV12-3/TRBV12-4 | TRBD2 | TRBJ2-5
TGTGCTCACGAACAGGGAGGGATCAATCATGAGCAGTTCTTC | CAHEQGGINHEQFF | - | TRBV28 | - | TRBJ2-1
TGTGCCATCAGTTTAGACAGGGTCGGTTCACCCCTCCACTTT | CAISLDRVGSPLHF | - | TRBV10-3 | TRBD1 | TRBJ1-6
TGTGCCAGCACTACAGGGTCAATTTGGTCCTACGAGCAGTACTTC | CASTTGSIWSYEQYF | - | TRBV2 | - | TRBJ2-7
TGTGCCAGCAGCCGGGGAAGGGGGGGCACCGGGGAGCTGTTTTTT | CASSRGRGGTGELFF | - | TRBV3-1/TRBV3-2 | - | TRBJ2-2
TGTGCCAGCAGTTTCGACAGACCCTACGAGCAGTACTTC | CASSFDRPYEQYF | - | TRBV12-3/TRBV12-4 | - | TRBJ2-7
TGTGCCAGCATACCCGGGACTGGTGGCTCCTACGAGCAGTACTTC | CASIPGTGGSYEQYF | - | TRBV6-1 | - | TRBJ2-7
TGTGCCAGCAGGACCAACGGGGTCCCTAACTATGGCTACACCTTC | CASRTNGVPNYGYTF | - | TRBV27 | - | TRBJ1-2
TGCAGCGTTGTCCGGCAGGGGGCTGATGAAAAACTGTTTTTT | CSVVRQGADEKLFF | few | TRBV29-1 | TRBD1 | TRBJ1-4
TGTGCCAGCTCACCCATGCGAGGAGGTTCTGGGGCCAACGTCCTGACTTTC | CASSPMRGGSGANVLTF | - | TRBV18 | - | TRBJ2-6
TGTGCCAGCAGTGTCGAGGGTCGTGTCACTGAAGCTTTCTTT | CASSVEGRVTEAFF | - | TRBV2 | - | TRBJ1-1
TGTGCCAGCAGTTCGGGACAGGGGGCGTGGGATCAGCCCCAGCATTTT | CASSSGQGAWDQPQHF | - | TRBV5-6 | TRBD1 | TRBJ1-5
TGTGCCAGCAGACTACCACGAGGGACCGGGGAGCTGTTTTTT | CASRLPRGTGELFF | - | TRBV7-9 | - | TRBJ2-2
TGTGCCAGCAGCTTAGGGACAGGGGGCACAGATACGCAGTATTTT | CASSLGTGGTDTQYF | - | TRBV11-3 | TRBD1 | TRBJ2-3
TGTGCCAGCATTCCTAGCGGGGGGCCGTGGAATGAGCAGTTCTTC | CASIPSGGPWNEQFF | - | TRBV6-5 | TRBD2 | TRBJ2-1
TGTGCCAGCAGTTATGGGGGGACAGACTACTATGGCTACACCTTC | CASSYGGTDYYGYTF | - | TRBV6-6 | TRBD1 | TRBJ1-2
TGTGCCAGCACCTTCTACTCTAGCTCCTACAATGAGCAGTTCTTC | CASTFYSSSYNEQFF | - | TRBV5-6 | - | TRBJ2-1
TGTGCCAGTAGTCAGTTCAGCGGAGGGAACAATGAGCAGTTCTTC | CASSQFSGGNNEQFF | many | TRBV19 | - | TRBJ2-1
TGTGCCAGCAGTCGACAGGGGCTGGATGGCTACACCTTC | CASSRQGLDGYTF | - | TRBV6-5 | TRBD1 | TRBJ1-2
TGTGCCAGTTCCGCGGGGTTCGATGGCTACACCTTC | CASSAGFDGYTF | - | TRBV19 | - | TRBJ1-2
TGTGCCAGCAGCCCTGACAGATACTATGGCTACACCTTC | CASSPDRYYGYTF | - | TRBV12-3/TRBV12-4 | - | TRBJ1-2
TGTGCCAGTAGTCGAGACAGGGAGATAGAAAAACTGTTTTTT | CASSRDREIEKLFF | - | TRBV19 | TRBD1 | TRBJ1-4
TGCAGCGTCAGCGGTCATGAGCAGTTCTTC | CSVSGHEQFF | - | TRBV29-1 | - | TRBJ2-1
TGTGCCAGCAGAGAGGGACAGGGGGCGCCGGCAGATACGCAGTATTTT | CASREGQGAPADTQYF | - | TRBV27 | TRBD1 | TRBJ2-3
TGTGCCAGTAGTGTTACAGGGGGCCCTAATGAAAAACTGTTTTTT | CASSVTGGPNEKLFF | once | TRBV19 | TRBD1 | TRBJ1-4
TGTGCCATCAGTGAGTCAACCCGGACAGGGGACTATGGCTACACCTTC | CAISESTRTGDYGYTF | - | TRBV10-3 | TRBD1 | TRBJ1-2
TGTGCCAGTACGCAGTGGAGGGGCGGCGAGCAGTACTTC | CASTQWRGGEQYF | - | TRBV19 | - | TRBJ2-7